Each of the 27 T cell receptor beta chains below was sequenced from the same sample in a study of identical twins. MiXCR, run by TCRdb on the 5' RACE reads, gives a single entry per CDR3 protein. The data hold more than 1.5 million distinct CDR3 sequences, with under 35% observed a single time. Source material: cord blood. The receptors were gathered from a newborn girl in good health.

Here the CDR3 DNA reads TGTGCCAGCAGTTTGAGCGGGGGGGCCATCAATGAGCAGTACTTC. Residues: CASSLSGGAINEQYF. This rearrangement joins TRBV6-2 or TRBV6-3 to TRBJ2-1, with 10 positions matching TRBD2. The end of the DNA fits TRBJ2-7 better, so the J call may be wrong. Germline CDR1 MNHEY, CDR2 SVGEGT. The length of the CDR3 is 15 residues.

CDR3 in amino acids: CASSTGTGELNTEAFF. The CDR3 DNA sequence: TGTGCCAGCTCAACCGGGACAGGGGAATTGAACACTGAAGCTTTCTTT. V is TRBV18 and J is TRBJ1-1; 10 bases align to TRBD1. The germline V gene encodes CDR1 KGHSH and CDR2 LQKENI. V was pared by 5 bases and J by 0 bases, with 6 bases of the junction left unmatched. The CDR3 spans 16 residues.

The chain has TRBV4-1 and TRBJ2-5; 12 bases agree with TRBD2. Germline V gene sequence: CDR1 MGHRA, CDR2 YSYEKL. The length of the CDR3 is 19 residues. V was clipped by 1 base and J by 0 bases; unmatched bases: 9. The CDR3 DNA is TGCGCCAGCAGCCAAGTGAGGGCTAGCGGGGGGGCTAACCAAGAGACCCAGTACTTC. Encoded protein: CASSQVRASGGANQETQYF.

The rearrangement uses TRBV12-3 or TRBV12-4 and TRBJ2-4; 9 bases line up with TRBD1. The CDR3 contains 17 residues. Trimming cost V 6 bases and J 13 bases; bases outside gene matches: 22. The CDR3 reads CASSLPQGAFSYNEQYF. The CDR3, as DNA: TGTGCCAGCAGCCTCCCACAGGGGGCCTTCTCCTACAATGAGCAGTACTTC.

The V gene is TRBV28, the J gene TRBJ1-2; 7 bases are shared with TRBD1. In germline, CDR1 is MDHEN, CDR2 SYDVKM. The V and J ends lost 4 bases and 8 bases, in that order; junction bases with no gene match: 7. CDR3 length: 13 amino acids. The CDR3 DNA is TGTGCCAGCAGTTGGACTAGGGGGCAGGGCTACACCTTC. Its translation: CASSWTRGQGYTF.

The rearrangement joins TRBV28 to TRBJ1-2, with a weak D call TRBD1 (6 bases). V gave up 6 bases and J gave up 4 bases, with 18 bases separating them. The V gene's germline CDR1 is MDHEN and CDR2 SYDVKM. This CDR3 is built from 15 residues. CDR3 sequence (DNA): TGTGCCAGCAGCCTCGATTACAGGGAAGGCTATGGCTACACCTTC. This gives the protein CASSLDYREGYGYTF.

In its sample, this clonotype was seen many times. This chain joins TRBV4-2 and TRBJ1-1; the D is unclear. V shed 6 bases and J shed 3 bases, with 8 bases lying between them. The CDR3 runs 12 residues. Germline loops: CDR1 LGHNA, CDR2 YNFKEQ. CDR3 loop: CASRNGDTEAFF. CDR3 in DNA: TGTGCCAGCAGGAACGGCGACACTGAAGCTTTCTTT.

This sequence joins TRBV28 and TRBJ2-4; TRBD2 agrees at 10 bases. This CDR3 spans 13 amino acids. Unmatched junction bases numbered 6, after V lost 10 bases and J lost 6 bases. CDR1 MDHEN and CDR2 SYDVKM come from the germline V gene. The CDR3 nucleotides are TGTGCCACACAGCGGGAGGGCCTAAACATTCAGTACTTC. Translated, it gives CATQREGLNIQYF.

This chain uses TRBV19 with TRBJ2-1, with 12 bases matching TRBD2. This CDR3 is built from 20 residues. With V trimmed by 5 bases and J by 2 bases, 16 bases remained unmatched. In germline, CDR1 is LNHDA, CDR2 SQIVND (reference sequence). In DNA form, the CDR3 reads TGTGCCAGTAGTCCGGTTACTAGCGGGAGGTGGAATTCCCCCTACAATGAGCAGTTCTTC. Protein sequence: CASSPVTSGRWNSPYNEQFF.

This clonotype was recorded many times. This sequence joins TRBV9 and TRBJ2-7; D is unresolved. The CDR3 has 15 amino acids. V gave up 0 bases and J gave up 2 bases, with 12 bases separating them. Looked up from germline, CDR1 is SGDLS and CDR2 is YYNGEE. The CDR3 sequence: CASSVGHTATYEQYF. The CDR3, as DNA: TGTGCCAGCAGCGTAGGTCACACAGCTACCTACGAGCAGTACTTC.

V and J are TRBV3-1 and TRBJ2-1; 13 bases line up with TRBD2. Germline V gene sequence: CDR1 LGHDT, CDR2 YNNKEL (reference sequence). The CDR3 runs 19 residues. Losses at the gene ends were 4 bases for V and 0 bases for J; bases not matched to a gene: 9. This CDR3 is CASSPWTSGSRSSYNEQFF. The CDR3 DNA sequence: TGTGCCAGCAGCCCCTGGACTAGCGGGAGCAGGAGCTCCTACAATGAGCAGTTCTTC.

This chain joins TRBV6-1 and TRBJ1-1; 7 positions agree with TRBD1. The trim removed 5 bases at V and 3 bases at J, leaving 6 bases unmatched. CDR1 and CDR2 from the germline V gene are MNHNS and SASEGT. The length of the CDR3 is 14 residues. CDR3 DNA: TGTGCCAGCAGTCAGAGGGGGCCAGACACTGAAGCTTTCTTT. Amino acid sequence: CASSQRGPDTEAFF.

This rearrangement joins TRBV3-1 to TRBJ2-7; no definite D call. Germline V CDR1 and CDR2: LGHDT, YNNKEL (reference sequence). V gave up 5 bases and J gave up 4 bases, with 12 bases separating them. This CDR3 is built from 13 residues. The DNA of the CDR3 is TGTGCCAGCAGCAACTTGCTAGGGTACGAGCAGTACTTC. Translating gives CASSNLLGYEQYF.

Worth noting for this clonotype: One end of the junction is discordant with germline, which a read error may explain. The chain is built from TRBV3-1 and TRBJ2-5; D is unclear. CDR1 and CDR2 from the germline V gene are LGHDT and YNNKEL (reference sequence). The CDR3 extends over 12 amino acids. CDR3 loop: CANSTRQETQYF. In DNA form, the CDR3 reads TGTGCCAACAGCACCCGACAAGAGACCCAGTACTTC.

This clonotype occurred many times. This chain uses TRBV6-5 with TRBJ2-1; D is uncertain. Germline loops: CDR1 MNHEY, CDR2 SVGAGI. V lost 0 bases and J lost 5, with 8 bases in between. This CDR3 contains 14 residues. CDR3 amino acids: CASSYSYNNNEQFF. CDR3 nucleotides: TGTGCCAGCAGTTACTCCTATAATAACAATGAGCAGTTCTTC.

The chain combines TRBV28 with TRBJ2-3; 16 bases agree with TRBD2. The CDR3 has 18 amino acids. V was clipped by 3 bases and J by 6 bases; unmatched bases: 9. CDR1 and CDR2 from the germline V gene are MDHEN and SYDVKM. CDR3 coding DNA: TGTGCCAGCAGTTTTGGGGGACTAGCGGGAGGGGGCCCCGATACGCAGTATTTT. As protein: CASSFGGLAGGGPDTQYF.

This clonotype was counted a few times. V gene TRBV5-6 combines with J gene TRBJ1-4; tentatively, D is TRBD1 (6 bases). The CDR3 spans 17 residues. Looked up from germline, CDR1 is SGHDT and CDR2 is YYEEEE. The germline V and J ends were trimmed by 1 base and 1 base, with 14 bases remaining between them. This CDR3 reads CASSLTGGRLTNEKLFF. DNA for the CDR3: TGTGCCAGCAGCTTGACCGGGGGCCGACTAACTAATGAAAAACTGTTTTTT.

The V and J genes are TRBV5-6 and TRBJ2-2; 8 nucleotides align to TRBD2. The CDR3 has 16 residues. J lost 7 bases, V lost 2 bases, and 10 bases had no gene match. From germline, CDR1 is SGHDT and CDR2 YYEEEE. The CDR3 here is CASSFNGRAANGELFF. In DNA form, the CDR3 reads TGTGCCAGCAGCTTTAACGGGAGGGCTGCGAACGGGGAGCTGTTTTTT.

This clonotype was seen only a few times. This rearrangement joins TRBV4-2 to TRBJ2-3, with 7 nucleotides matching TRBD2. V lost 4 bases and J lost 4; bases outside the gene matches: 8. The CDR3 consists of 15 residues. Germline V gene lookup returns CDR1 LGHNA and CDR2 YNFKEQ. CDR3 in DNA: TGTGCCAGCAGCCCCTTCGCGGGGGTGGCAGATACGCAGTATTTT. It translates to CASSPFAGVADTQYF.

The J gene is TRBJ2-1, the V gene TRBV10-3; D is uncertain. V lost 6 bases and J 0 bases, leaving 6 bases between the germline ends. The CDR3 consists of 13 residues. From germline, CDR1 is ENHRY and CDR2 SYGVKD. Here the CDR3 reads CAISAVSYNEQFF. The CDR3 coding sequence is TGTGCCATCAGCGCCGTCTCCTACAATGAGCAGTTCTTC.

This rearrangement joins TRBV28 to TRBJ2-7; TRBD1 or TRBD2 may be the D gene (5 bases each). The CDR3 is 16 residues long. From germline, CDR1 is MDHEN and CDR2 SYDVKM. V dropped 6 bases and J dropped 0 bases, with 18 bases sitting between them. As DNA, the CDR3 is TGTGCCAGCAGCGGGACCCAACAAGCCCCCTCCTACGAGCAGTACTTC. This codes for CASSGTQQAPSYEQYF.

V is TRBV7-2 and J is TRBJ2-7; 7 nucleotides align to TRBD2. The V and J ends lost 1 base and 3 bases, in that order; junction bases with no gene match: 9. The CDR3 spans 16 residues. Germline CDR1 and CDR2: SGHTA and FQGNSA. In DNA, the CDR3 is TGTGCCAGCAGCTTAGAACCAGCGGGGTCATTCTACGAGCAGTACTTC. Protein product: CASSLEPAGSFYEQYF.

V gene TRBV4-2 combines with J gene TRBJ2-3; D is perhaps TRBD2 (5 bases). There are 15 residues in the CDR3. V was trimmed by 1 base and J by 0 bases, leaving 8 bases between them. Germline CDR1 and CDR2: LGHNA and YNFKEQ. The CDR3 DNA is TGTGCCAGCAGCCAAGTGCCGGGGAGCACAGATACGCAGTATTTT. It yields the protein CASSQVPGSTDTQYF.

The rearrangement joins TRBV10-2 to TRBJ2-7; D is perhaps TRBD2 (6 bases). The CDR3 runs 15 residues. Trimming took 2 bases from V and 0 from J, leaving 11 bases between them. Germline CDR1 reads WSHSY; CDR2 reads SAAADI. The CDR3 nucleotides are TGCGCCAGCAGTGAGGTGGGACTGACCTCCTACGAGCAGTACTTC. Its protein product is CASSEVGLTSYEQYF.

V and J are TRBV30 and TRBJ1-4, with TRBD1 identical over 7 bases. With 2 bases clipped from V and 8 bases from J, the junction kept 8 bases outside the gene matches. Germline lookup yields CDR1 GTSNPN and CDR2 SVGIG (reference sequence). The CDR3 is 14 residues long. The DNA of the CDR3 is TGTGCCTGGAGTACAAAGGACAGGCCCGAAAAACTGTTTTTT. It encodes CAWSTKDRPEKLFF.

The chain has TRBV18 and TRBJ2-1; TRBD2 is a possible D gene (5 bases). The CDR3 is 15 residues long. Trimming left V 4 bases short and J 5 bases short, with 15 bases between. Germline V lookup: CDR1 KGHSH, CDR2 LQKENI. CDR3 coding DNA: TGTGCCAGCTCACGCCTCCCTCTAGCTCACAATGAGCAGTTCTTC. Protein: CASSRLPLAHNEQFF.

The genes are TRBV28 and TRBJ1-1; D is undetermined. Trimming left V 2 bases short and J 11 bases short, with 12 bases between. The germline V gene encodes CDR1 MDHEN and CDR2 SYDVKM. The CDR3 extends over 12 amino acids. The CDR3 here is CASSLDPLKAFF. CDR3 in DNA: TGTGCCAGCAGTTTAGATCCTTTGAAGGCTTTCTTT.